This T cell receptor beta chain was captured by sequencing in a study of CD8 T cells in ankylosing spondylitis. Study-wide results and limits: One TCR beta motif, made up of under ten highly homologous variants, appeared characteristic of ankylosing spondylitis blood. CD8+ by phenotype, disease-linked clones were relatively rare in peripheral blood. Clones tied to disease were said to be significantly enriched in matched ankylosing spondylitis synovial fluid.

As regards this clonotype: Its antigen is unidentified.

Researchers built TCR beta libraries using quantitative 5'-RACE with molecular barcodes. TCRdb re-called the 5' RACE reads with MiXCR, one entry per CDR3 protein. This repertoire shows roughly 700,000 distinct CDR3 sequences, around 17% found once; its top ten account for about 19%. The germline CDR1 and CDR2 sequences are LNHNV and YYDKDF (reference sequence). Trimming left V 6 bases short and J 1 base short, with 11 bases between. The CDR3 spans 14 residues. This TCR derives from a male donor with ankylosing spondylitis. Source material: blood, either unsorted or a sorted T cell fraction (not recorded which). The chain carries TRBV15 and TRBJ2-3, with D hard to call. The CDR3 here is CATRAARGTDTQYF. The CDR3 DNA follows: TGTGCCACCAGGGCAGCCAGAGGCACAGATACGCAGTATTTT.